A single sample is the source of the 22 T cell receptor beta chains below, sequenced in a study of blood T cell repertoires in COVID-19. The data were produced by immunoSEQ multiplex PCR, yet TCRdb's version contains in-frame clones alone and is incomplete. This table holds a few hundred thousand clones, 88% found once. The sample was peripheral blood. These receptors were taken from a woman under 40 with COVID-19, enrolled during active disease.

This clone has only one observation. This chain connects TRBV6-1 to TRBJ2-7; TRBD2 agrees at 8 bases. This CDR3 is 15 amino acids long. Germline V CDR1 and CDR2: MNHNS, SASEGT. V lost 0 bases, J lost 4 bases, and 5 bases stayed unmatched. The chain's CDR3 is CASSEALGRDYEQYF. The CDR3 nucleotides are TGTGCCAGCAGTGAAGCGCTCGGGAGGGATTACGAGCAGTACTTC.

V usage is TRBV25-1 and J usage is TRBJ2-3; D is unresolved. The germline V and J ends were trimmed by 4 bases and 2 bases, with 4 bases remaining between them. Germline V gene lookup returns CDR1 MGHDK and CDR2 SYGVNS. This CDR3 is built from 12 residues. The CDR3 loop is CASSGATDTQYF. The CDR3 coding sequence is TGTGCCAGCAGTGGGGCCACAGATACGCAGTATTTT.

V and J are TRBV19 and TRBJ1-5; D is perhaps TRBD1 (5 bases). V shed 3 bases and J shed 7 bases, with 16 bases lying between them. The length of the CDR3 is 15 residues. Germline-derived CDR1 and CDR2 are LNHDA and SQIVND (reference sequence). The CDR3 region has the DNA TGTGCCAGTAGTATCAAGGGGTCGGGGGTGCAGCCCCAGCATTTT. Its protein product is CASSIKGSGVQPQHF.

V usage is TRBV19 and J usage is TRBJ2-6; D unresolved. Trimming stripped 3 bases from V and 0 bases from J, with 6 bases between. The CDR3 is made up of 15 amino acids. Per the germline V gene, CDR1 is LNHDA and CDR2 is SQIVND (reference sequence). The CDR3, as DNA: TGTGCCAGTAGTATCAGGAACTCTGGGGCCAACGTCCTGACTTTC. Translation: CASSIRNSGANVLTF.

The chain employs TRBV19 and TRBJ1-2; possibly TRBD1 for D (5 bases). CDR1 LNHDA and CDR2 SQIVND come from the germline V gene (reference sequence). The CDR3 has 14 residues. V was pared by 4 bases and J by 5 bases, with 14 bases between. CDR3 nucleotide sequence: TGTGCCAGTAGTACTTCTCACAGGCGATATGGCTACACCTTC. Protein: CASSTSHRRYGYTF.

This chain's CDR3 is CASSDTFPGTQYF. DNA for the CDR3: TGTGCCAGCTCAGACACCTTCCCAGGTACGCAGTATTTT. The gene calls are TRBV6-5 and TRBJ2-3; D is unresolved. Trimming cost V 8 bases and J 8 bases, with 17 bases left between them. The germline CDR1 and CDR2 sequences are MNHEY and SVGAGI. The CDR3 runs to 13 residues.

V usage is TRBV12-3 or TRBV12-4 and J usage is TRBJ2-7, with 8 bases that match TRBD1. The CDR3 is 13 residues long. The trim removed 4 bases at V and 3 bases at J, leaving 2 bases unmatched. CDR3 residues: CASSYGQGYEQYF. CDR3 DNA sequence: TGTGCCAGCAGTTACGGACAGGGCTACGAGCAGTACTTC.

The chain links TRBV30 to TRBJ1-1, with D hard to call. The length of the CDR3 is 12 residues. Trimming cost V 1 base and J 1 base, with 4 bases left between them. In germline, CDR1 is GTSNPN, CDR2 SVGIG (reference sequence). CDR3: CAWSDWNTEAFF. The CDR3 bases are TGTGCCTGGAGTGACTGGAACACTGAAGCTTTCTTT.

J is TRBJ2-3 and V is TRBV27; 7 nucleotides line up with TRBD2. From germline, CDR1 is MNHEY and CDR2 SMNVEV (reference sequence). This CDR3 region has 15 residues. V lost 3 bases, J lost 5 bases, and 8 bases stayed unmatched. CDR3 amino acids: CASSFSPGLQDTQYF. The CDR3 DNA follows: TGTGCCAGCAGTTTTTCCCCGGGACTACAAGATACGCAGTATTTT.

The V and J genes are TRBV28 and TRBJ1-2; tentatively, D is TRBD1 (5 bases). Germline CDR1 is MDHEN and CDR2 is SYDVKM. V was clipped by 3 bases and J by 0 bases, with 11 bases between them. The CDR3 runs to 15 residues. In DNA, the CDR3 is TGTGCCAGCAGTTTGGGGGGTTTTACTAACTATGGCTACACCTTC. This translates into CASSLGGFTNYGYTF.

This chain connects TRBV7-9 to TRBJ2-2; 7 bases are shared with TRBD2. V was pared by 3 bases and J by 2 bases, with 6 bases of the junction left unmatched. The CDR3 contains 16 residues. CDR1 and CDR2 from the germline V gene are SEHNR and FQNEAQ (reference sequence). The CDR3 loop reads CASSFLLAVNTGELFF. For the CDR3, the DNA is TGTGCCAGCAGCTTCCTGCTAGCGGTCAACACCGGGGAGCTGTTTTTT.

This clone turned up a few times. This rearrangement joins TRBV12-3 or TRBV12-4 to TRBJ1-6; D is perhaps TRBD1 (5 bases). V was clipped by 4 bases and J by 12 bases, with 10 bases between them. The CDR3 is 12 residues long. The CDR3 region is CASSSDIRPLHF. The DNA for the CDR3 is TGTGCCAGCAGTTCGGACATCCGACCCCTCCACTTT.

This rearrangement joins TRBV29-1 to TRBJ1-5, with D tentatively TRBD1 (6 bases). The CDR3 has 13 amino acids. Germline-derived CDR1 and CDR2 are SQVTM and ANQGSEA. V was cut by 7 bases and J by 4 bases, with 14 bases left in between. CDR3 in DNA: TGCAGCGCCGGGGGGACACCAAATCAGCCCCAGCATTTT. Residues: CSAGGTPNQPQHF. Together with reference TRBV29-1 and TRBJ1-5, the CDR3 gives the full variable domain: SAVISQKPSRDICQRGTSLTIQCQVDSQVTMMFWYRQQPGQSLTLIATANQGSEATYESGFVIDKFPISRPNLTFSTLTVSNMSPEDSSIYLCSAGGTPNQPQHFGDGTRLSIL.

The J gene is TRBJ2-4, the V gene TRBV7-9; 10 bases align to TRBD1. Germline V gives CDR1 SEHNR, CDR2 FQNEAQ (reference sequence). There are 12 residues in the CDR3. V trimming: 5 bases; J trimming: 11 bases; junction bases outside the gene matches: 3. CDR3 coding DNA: TGTGCCAGCAGCCCGGGACAGGGGTTTCAGTACTTC. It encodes CASSPGQGFQYF.

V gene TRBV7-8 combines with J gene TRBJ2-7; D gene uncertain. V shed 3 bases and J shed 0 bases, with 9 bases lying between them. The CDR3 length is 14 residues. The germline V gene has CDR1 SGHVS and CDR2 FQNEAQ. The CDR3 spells CASSFRAPSYEQYF. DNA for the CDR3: TGTGCCAGCAGCTTTAGAGCTCCCTCCTACGAGCAGTACTTC. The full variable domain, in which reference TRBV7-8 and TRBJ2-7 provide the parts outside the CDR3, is GAGVSQSPRYKVAKRGQDVALRCDPISGHVSLFWYQQALGQGPEFLTYFQNEAQLDKSGLPSDRFFAERPEGSVSTLKIQRTQQEDSAVYLCASSFRAPSYEQYFGPGTRLTVT.

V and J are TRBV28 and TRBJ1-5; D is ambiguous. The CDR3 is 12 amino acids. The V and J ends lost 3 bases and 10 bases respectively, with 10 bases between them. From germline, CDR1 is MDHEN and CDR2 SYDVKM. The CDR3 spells CASSLGVNPQHF. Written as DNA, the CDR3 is TGTGCCAGCAGTTTGGGCGTAAACCCCCAGCATTTT.

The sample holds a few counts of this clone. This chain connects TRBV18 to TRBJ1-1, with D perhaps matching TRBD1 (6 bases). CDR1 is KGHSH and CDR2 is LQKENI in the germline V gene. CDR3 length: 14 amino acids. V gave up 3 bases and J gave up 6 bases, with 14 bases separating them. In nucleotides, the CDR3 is TGTGCCAGCTCACCCTTTGATCCAGGGGCTGAAGCTTTCTTT. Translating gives CASSPFDPGAEAFF.

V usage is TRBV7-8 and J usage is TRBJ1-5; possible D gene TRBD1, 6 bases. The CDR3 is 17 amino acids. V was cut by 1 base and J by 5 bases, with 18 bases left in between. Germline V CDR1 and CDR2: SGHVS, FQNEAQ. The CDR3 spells CASSLDRVGGDHQPQHF. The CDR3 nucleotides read TGTGCCAGCAGCTTAGACAGGGTTGGGGGGGACCATCAGCCCCAGCATTTT.

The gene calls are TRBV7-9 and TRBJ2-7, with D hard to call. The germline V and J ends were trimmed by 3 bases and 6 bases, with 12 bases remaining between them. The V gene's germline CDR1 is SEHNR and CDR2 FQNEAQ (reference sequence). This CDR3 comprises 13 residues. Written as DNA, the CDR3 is TGTGCCAGCAGCTTGACGGGTCTGTCCGAGCAGTACTTC. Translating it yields CASSLTGLSEQYF. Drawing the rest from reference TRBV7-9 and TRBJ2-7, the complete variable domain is DTGVSQNPRHKITKRGQNVTFRCDPISEHNRLYWYRQTLGQGPEFLTYFQNEAQLEKSRLLSDRFSAERPKGSFSTLEIQRTEQGDSAMYLCASSLTGLSEQYFGPGTRLTVT.

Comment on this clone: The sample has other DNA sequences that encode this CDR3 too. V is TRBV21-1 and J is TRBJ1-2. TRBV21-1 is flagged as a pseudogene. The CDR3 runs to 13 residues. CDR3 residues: CASSSTGYYGYTF. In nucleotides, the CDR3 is TGTGCCAGCAGCAGCACGGGGTATTATGGTTACACCTTC.

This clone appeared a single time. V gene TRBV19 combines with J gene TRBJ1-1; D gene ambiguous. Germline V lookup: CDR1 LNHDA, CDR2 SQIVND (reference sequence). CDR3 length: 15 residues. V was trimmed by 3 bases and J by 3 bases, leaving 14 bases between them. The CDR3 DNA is TGTGCCAGTAGTATCAGCATGGTCGGGGACACTGAAGCTTTCTTT. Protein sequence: CASSISMVGDTEAFF.

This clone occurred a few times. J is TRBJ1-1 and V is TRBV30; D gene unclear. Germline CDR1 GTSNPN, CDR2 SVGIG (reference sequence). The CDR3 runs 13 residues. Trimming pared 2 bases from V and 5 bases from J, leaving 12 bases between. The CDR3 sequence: CAWSRGRDTEAFF. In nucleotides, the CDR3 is TGTGCCTGGAGTAGAGGACGGGATACTGAAGCTTTCTTT. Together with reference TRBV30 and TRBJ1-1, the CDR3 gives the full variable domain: SQTIHQWPATLVQPVGSPLSLECTVEGTSNPNLYWYRQAAGRGLQLLFYSVGIGQISSEVPQNLSASRPQDRQFILSSKKLLLSDSGFYLCAWSRGRDTEAFFGQGTRLTVV.